This T cell receptor (beta chain) was sequenced during a study of T cell responses to AZD1222 COVID-19 vaccine. General study results and limits: No repertoire was sampled before or during the peak T cell response, only after it. Reportedly, nearly half of unique spike TCRs recognized epitopes outside B.1.351/B.1.1.7 mutations. White British ancestry dominated among donors, who included more females, and clonal diversity was possibly underestimated.

On this clone: Its antigen is not known.

TCRdb keeps only in-frame clones here, not all; method: immunoSEQ multiplex PCR. The table records 150,000 or so clones, 90% of them present only once. The CDR3 length is 14 residues. Germline V gene lookup returns CDR1 MNHEY and CDR2 SVGEGT. Between the trimmed V and J ends, which lost 0 bases and 7 bases, there was a span of 10 bases. The sequences come from peripheral blood, collected 28 days after the second AZD1222 dose. The TCR was taken from an adult who received the AZD1222 COVID-19 vaccine. The chain carries TRBV6-2 or TRBV6-3 and TRBJ1-5; D unresolved. CDR3 sequence: CASSYSGVSQPQHF. CDR3 in DNA: TGTGCCAGCAGTTACTCTGGAGTTTCGCAGCCCCAGCATTTT.